Listed below are T cell receptor beta chains from one sample, sequenced in a study of Ad26.COV2.S vaccination and SARS-CoV-2 variants. Only in-frame clones appear in the TCRdb table, and some are missing; sequencing was by immunoSEQ multiplex PCR. The sample holds roughly 380,000 clones, roughly 88% seen once. The sequencing here drew on peripheral blood, taken in a trial of Ad26.COV2.S vaccine versus placebo. These receptors came from a person between 18 and 59 years old who received the Ad26.COV2.S COVID-19 vaccine or a placebo. The CDR3 runs from the conserved cysteine through the conserved F or W. Each record gives: V gene, J gene, CDR3 protein.

>TRBV11-2|TRBJ1-6
CASSLGGRRKNSPLHF
>TRBV9|TRBJ2-6
CASSVDAQFSGANVLTF
>TRBV19|TRBJ2-7
CASSIGTGASYEQYF
>TRBV5-6|TRBJ1-1
CASSLVQGNTEAFF
>TRBV7-3|TRBJ2-1
CASSPSPGLYYNEQFF
>TRBV29-1|TRBJ2-3
CSVSTIKKGSTDTQYF
>TRBV2|TRBJ1-1
CASSERDGFDTEAFF
>TRBV7-9|TRBJ1-1
CAGSPNRDTEAFF
>TRBV6-5|TRBJ1-5
CASGQGADQPQHF
>TRBV12-3/TRBV12-4|TRBJ1-5
CASSLVGVQHF
>TRBV24-1|TRBJ2-5
CATARAGRETQYF
>TRBV10-1|TRBJ2-3
CASNILAGEPLESTDTQYF
>TRBV5-1|TRBJ2-1
CASSFNDRVVYNEQFF
>TRBV29-1|TRBJ2-2
CSAGQTGGLGGELFF
>TRBV19|TRBJ1-1
CASSVDSPMNTEAFF
>TRBV5-1|TRBJ2-1
CASSGGLVYNEQFF
>TRBV19|TRBJ2-5
CASSIARTEQETQYF
>TRBV5-8|TRBJ2-5
CASSLSPLGAQYF
>TRBV13|TRBJ2-5
CASSLRLRKTQGLTQETQYF
>TRBV30|TRBJ1-6
CAWSVGGNSPLHF
>TRBV19|TRBJ2-1
CASSFDWRSNEQFF
>TRBV29-1|TRBJ2-7
CSVEESRGYEQYF
>TRBV9|TRBJ1-5
CASSAVGNQPQHF